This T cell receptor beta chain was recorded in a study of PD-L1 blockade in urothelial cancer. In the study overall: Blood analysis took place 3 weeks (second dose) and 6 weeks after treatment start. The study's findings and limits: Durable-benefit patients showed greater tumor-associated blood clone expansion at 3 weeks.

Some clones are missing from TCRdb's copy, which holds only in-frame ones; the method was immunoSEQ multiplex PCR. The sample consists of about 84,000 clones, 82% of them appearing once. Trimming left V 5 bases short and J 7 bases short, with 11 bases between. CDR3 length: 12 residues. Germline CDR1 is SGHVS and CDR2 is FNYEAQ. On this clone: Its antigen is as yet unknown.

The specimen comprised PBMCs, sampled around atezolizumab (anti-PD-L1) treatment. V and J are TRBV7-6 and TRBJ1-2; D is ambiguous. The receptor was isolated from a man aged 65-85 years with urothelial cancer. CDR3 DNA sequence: TGTGCCAGCAGCGAAGGAGAAGGTGGCTACACCTTC. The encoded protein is CASSEGEGGYTF.